The subject of this entry is one T cell receptor beta chain. Its specificity is unknown. On sorted subsets, replicate PCRs used approximately 200 ng DNA, or about 30,000 T cell genomes. Original methodology: As immunoSEQ supplied junction-only sequences (without quality scores), filtering differed. TCRdb's copy holds only in-frame clones and misses some; the assay was immunoSEQ multiplex PCR. That table furnishes V, J and clone size, whereas the DNA furnished D and trimming. The sample lists more than 2 million clones; less than 95% were seen once. The data were obtained in a study of shared clonotypes between healthy human individuals. Naive CD8 cells, CD45RO-negative and positively selected for CCR7, excluded terminally differentiated effector memory CD45RA+ cells. Points from the study as a whole: Represented genetic and exposure-history diversity was restricted by having few donors.

The CDR3 runs 15 residues. Germline V lookup: CDR1 SGHAT, CDR2 FQNNGV. V lost 2 bases and J lost 1, with 12 bases in between. The clonotype comes from a young man in good health. Sequencing used naive CD8+ T cells sorted from blood. The V call is TRBV11-2, the J call TRBJ2-7; D call uncertain. CDR3 residues: CASSLNELGSYEQYF. The CDR3 nucleotides are TGTGCCAGCAGCTTAAATGAGTTGGGGTCCTACGAGCAGTACTTC.